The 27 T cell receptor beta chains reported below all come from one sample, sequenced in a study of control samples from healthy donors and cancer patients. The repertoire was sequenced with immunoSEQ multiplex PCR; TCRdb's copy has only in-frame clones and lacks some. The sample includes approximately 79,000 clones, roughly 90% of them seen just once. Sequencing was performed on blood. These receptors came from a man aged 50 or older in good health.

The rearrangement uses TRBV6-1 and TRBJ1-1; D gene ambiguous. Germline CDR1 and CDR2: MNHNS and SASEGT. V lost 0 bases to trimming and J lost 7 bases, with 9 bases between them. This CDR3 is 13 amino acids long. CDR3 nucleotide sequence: TGTGCCAGCAGTGAAGCCGCCGCCGGTGAAGCTTTCTTT. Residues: CASSEAAAGEAFF.

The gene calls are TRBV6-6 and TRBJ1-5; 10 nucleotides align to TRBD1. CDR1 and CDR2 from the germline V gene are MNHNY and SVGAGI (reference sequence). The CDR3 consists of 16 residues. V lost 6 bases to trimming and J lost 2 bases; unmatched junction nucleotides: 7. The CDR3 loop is CASSRTGGGGNQPQHF. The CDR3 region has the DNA TGTGCCAGCAGCCGGACAGGGGGGGGTGGCAATCAGCCCCAGCATTTT.

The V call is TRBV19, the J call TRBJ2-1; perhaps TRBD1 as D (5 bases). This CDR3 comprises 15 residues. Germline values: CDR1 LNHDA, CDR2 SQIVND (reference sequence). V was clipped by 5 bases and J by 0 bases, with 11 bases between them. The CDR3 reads CASSPQGFSYNEQFF. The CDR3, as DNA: TGTGCCAGTAGTCCTCAGGGTTTCTCCTACAATGAGCAGTTCTTC.

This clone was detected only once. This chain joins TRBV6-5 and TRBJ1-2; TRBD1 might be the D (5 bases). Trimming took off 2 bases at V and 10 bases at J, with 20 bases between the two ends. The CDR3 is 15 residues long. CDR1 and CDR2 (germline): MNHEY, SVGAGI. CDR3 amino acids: CASSYGVSGEIDYTF. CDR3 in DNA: TGTGCCAGCAGTTACGGCGTCTCGGGGGAGATCGACTACACCTTC.

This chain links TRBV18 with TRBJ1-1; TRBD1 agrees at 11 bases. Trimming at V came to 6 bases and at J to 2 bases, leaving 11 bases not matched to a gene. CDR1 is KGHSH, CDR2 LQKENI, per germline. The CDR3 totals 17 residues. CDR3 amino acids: CASSQLRTGGSNTEAFF. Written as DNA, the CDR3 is TGTGCCAGCTCCCAGCTAAGGACAGGGGGCTCTAACACTGAAGCTTTCTTT.

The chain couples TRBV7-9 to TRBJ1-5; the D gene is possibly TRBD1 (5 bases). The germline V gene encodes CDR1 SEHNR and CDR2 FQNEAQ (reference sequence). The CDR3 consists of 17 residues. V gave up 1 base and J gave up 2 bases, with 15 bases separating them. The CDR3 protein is CASSLGSGTVGNQPQHF. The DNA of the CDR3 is TGTGCCAGCAGCTTAGGGTCAGGGACTGTGGGCAATCAGCCCCAGCATTTT.

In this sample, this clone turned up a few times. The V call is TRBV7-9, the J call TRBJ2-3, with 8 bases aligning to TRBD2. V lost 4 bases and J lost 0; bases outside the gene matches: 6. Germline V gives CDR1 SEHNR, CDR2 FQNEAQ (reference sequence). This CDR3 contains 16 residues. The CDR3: CASSYILAGSTDTQYF. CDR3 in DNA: TGTGCCAGCAGCTACATATTAGCGGGGAGCACAGATACGCAGTATTTT.

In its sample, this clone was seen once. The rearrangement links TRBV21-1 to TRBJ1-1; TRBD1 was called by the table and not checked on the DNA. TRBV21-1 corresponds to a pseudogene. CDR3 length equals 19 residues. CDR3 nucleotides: TGTGCCAGCAGCAAAGGGGACAGGGGGGACCCTCTTATGAACACTGAAGCTTTCTTT. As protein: CASSKGDRGDPLMNTEAFF.

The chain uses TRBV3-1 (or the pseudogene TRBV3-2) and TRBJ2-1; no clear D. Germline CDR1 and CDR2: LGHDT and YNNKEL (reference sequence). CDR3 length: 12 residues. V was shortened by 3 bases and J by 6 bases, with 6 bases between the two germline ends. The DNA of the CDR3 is TGTGCCAGCAGCCATCGGCTCAATGAGCAGTTCTTC. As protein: CASSHRLNEQFF.

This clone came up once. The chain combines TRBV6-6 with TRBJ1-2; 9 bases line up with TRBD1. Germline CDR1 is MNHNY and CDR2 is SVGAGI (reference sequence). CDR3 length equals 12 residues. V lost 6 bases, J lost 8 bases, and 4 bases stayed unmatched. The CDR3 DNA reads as TGTGCCAGCAGCGGGACAGGGTACGGCTACACCTTC. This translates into CASSGTGYGYTF.

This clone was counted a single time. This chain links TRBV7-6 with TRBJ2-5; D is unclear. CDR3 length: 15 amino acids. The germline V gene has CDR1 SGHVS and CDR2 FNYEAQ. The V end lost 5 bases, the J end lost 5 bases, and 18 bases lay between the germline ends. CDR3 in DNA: TGTGCCAGCAGCCCGGCGGTGGGAACGGGTGAGACCCAGTACTTC. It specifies CASSPAVGTGETQYF.

CDR3 region: CASSDRLGAENTEAFF. As DNA, the CDR3 is TGTGCCAGCAGTGATCGCCTTGGGGCAGAGAACACTGAAGCTTTCTTT. The rearrangement uses TRBV6-1 and TRBJ1-1, with a weak D call TRBD1 (5 bases). V dropped 3 bases and J dropped 1 base, with 15 bases sitting between them. Germline CDR1 is MNHNS and CDR2 is SASEGT. CDR3 length: 16 amino acids.

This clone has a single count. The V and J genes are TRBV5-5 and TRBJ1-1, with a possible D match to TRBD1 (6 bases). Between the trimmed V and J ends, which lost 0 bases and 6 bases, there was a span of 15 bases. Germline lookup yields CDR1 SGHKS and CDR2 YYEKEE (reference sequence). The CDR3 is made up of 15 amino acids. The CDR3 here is CASSLAIQGIAEAFF. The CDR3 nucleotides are TGTGCCAGCAGCTTGGCCATACAGGGAATCGCTGAAGCTTTCTTT.

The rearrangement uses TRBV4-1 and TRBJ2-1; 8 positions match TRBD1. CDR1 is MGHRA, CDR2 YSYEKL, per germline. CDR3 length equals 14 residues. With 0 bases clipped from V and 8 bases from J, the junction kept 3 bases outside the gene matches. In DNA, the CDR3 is TGCGCCAGCAGCCAAGATCCAGGGGGCTATGAGCAGTTCTTC. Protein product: CASSQDPGGYEQFF.

The CDR3 loop is CASSQVWPLEQYF. CDR3 coding DNA: TGTGCCAGCAGCCAAGTGTGGCCCCTGGAGCAGTACTTC. This chain connects TRBV3-1 (or the pseudogene TRBV3-2) to TRBJ2-7; D ambiguous. The V gene's germline CDR1 is LGHDT and CDR2 YNNKEL (reference sequence). Trimming pared 1 base from V and 7 bases from J, leaving 11 bases between. The CDR3 consists of 13 residues.

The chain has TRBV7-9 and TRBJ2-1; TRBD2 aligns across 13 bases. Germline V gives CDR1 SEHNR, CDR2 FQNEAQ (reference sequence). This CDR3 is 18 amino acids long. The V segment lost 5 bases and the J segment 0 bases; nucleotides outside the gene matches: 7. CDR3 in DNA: TGTGCCAGCAGCACCGGGACTAGCGGGGTCAGCTCCTACAATGAGCAGTTCTTC. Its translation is CASSTGTSGVSSYNEQFF.

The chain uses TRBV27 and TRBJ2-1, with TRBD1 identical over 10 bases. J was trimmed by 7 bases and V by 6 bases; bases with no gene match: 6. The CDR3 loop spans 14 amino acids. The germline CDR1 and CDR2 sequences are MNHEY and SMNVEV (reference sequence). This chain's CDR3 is CASRGQGTLNEQFF. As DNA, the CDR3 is TGTGCCAGCAGGGGACAGGGGACCTTAAATGAGCAGTTCTTC.

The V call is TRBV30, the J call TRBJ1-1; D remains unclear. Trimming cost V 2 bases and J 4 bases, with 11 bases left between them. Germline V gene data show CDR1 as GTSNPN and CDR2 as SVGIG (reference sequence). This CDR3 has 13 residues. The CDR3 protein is CAWSRQEGTEAFF. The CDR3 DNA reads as TGTGCCTGGAGTCGGCAGGAGGGCACTGAAGCTTTCTTT.

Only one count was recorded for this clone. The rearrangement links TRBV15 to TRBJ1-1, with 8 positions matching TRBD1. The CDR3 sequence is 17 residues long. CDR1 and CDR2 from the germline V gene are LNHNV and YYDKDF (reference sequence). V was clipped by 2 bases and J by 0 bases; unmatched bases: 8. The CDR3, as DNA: TGTGCCACCAGCAGATTCCCGACAGGGGCGATGAACACTGAAGCTTTCTTT. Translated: CATSRFPTGAMNTEAFF.

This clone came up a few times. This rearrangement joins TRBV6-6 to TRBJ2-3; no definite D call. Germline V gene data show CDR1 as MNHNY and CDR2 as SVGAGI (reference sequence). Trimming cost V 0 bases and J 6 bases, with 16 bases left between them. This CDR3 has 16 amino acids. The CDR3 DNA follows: TGTGCCAGCAGTTACTCGTCCTCGGTTCTCCGGGATACGCAGTATTTT. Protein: CASSYSSSVLRDTQYF.

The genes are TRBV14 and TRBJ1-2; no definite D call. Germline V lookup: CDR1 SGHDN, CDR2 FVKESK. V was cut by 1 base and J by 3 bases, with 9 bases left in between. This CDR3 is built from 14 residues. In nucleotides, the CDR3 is TGTGCCAGCAGCCAAGGGGGATGGTACTATGGCTACACCTTC. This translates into CASSQGGWYYGYTF.

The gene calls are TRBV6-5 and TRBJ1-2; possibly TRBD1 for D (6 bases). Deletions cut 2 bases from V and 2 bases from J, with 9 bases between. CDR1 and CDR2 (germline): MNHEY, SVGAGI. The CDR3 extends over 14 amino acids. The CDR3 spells CASSYGQTNYGYTF. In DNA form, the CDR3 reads TGTGCCAGCAGTTACGGACAGACGAACTATGGCTACACCTTC.

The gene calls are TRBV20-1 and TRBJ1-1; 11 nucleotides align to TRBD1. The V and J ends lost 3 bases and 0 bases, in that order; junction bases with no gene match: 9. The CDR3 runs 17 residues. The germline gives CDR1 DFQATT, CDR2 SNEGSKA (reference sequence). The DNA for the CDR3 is TGCAGTGCTAGTATGGGGACAGGGGGACCGATGAACACTGAAGCTTTCTTT. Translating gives CSASMGTGGPMNTEAFF.

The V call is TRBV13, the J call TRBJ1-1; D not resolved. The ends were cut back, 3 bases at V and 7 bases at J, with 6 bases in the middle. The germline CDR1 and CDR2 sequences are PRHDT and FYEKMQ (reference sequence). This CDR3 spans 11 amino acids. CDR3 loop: CASSFRDEAFF. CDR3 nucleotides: TGTGCCAGCAGCTTCAGAGATGAAGCTTTCTTT.

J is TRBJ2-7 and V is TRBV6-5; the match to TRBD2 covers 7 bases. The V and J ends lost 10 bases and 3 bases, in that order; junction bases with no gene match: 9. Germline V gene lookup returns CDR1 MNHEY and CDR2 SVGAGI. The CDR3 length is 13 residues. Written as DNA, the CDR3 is TGTGCCACCGCCCGGGGGGTGAGCTACGAGCAGTACTTC. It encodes CATARGVSYEQYF.

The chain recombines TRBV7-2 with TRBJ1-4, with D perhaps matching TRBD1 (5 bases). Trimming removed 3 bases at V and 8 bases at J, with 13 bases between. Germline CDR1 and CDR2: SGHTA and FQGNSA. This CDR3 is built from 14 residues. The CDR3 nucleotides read TGTGCCAGCAGCTTCGACAGAAACGGCGAAAAACTGTTTTTT. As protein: CASSFDRNGEKLFF.

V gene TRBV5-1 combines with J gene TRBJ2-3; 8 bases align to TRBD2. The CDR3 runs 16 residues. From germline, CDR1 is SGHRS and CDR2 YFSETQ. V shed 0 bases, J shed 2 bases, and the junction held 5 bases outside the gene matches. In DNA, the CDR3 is TGCGCCAGCAGCTTGGGGACTAGCTGGACCACAGATACGCAGTATTTT. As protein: CASSLGTSWTTDTQYF.